Below, 24 T cell receptor beta chains from the same sample are listed, as sequenced in a study of blood T cell repertoires in COVID-19 (dated by TCRdb to 2020 to 2021). Library method: the immunoSEQ multiplex PCR assay. Held by TCRdb, this immuneACCESS table contains in-frame sequences only and omits some clones. Under half of the omission traces to an unresolved V gene where checked; the cause of the rest is unknown. The sample has 150,000 or so clones on record, around 85% of them singletons. The ten largest clonotypes hold 9.2% of the sample. Sequenced sample: PBMCs or T cells enriched from blood (not recorded which). These receptor sequences come from a man aged 50-60 years who had recovered from COVID-19.

This clone has only a few counts. The chain employs TRBV5-1 and TRBJ2-5; D is undetermined. From germline, CDR1 is SGHRS and CDR2 YFSETQ. Trimming pared 6 bases from V and 5 bases from J, leaving 14 bases between. The CDR3 is 13 amino acids. For the CDR3, the DNA is TGCGCCAGCAAGCCCGTTATACGGGAGACCCAGTACTTC. This sequence encodes CASKPVIRETQYF.

This clone was observed once. This sequence joins TRBV6-2 or TRBV6-3 and TRBJ1-4; TRBD1 might be the D (6 bases). Trimming took 2 bases from V and 6 from J, leaving 13 bases between them. Germline-derived CDR1 and CDR2 are MNHEY and SVGEGT. The CDR3 loop spans 15 amino acids. CDR3 protein: CASSYPRGADEKLFF. The CDR3 DNA sequence: TGTGCCAGCAGTTACCCTCGGGGGGCCGATGAAAAACTGTTTTTT.

The chain has TRBV12-3 or TRBV12-4 and TRBJ1-5, with D unclear. V was cut by 3 bases and J by 6 bases, with 9 bases left in between. The CDR3 runs to 13 residues. CDR3: CASSLGNPQPQHF. CDR3 nucleotide sequence: TGTGCCAGCAGTTTGGGCAATCCTCAGCCCCAGCATTTT.

The chain recombines TRBV7-9 with TRBJ1-5, with D maybe TRBD1 (6 bases). With 5 bases removed from V and 3 bases from J, the gap between germline ends came to 11 bases. The CDR3 runs 14 residues. In germline, CDR1 is SEHNR, CDR2 FQNEAQ (reference sequence). The CDR3 DNA sequence: TGTGCCAGCAGCGTTGACAGGAACAATCAGCCCCAGCATTTT. The encoded protein is CASSVDRNNQPQHF.

The chain uses TRBV5-1 and TRBJ2-7; 9 positions match TRBD2. Trimming took 0 bases from V and 7 from J; bases not matched to a gene: 11. Looked up from germline, CDR1 is SGHRS and CDR2 is YFSETQ. The CDR3 has 16 amino acids. CDR3 sequence: CASSLVLAGNPREQYF. The CDR3 nucleotides are TGCGCCAGCAGCTTGGTGCTAGCGGGGAACCCGCGGGAGCAGTACTTC.

The rearrangement uses TRBV9 and TRBJ1-3; D unresolved. Germline V gene lookup returns CDR1 SGDLS and CDR2 YYNGEE. The V and J ends lost 0 bases and 0 bases respectively, with 10 bases between them. The CDR3 has 16 residues. The CDR3 DNA is TGTGCCAGCAGCGTAGCTATCACAGCCTCTGGAAACACCATATATTTT. It is translated as CASSVAITASGNTIYF.

The chain is built from TRBV12-2 and TRBJ2-2; the table gives TRBD1 as D, unverified against the DNA. TRBV12-2 is shown as a pseudogene. This CDR3 spans 12 amino acids. The CDR3 DNA sequence: TGTGCAAGTCGCCACAGGACCGGGGAGCTGTTTTTT. Translation: CASRHRTGELFF.

The chain has TRBV9 and TRBJ1-6; TRBD1 agrees at 10 bases. Per the germline V gene, CDR1 is SGDLS and CDR2 is YYNGEE. This CDR3 contains 15 residues. V was pared by 4 bases and J by 8 bases, with 6 bases of the junction left unmatched. The CDR3 reads CASSPRDRGDSPLHF. CDR3 DNA: TGTGCCAGCAGCCCCAGGGACAGGGGAGATTCACCCCTCCACTTT.

The chain combines TRBV5-8 with TRBJ1-2; D gene unclear. Germline assignment: CDR1 SGHTS and CDR2 YDEGEE. Trimming removed 1 base at V and 3 bases at J, with 7 bases between. The CDR3 is made up of 13 amino acids. As DNA, the CDR3 is TGTGCCAGCAGCTTGTATTCTGACTATGGCTACACCTTC. This translates into CASSLYSDYGYTF.

The chain links TRBV5-1 to TRBJ1-4; TRBD1 matches 7 bases. The CDR3 sequence is 16 residues long. V lost 0 bases and J lost 4; bases outside the gene matches: 6. From germline, CDR1 is SGHRS and CDR2 YFSETQ. The CDR3 nucleotides read TGCGCCAGCAGCTTGGTTTCGGGACAGCGTAATGAAAAACTGTTTTTT. This translates into CASSLVSGQRNEKLFF. Supplemented by reference TRBV5-1 and TRBJ1-4, the full variable domain reads KAGVTQTPRYLIKTRGQQVTLSCSPISGHRSVSWYQQTPGQGLQFLFEYFSETQRNKGNFPGRFSGRQFSNSRSEMNVSTLELGDSALYLCASSLVSGQRNEKLFFGSGTQLSVL.

The rearrangement links TRBV19 to TRBJ2-7; a weak D match, TRBD2 (5 bases). CDR3 length: 15 residues. V gave up 6 bases and J gave up 0 bases, with 15 bases separating them. Germline-derived CDR1 and CDR2 are LNHDA and SQIVND (reference sequence). The CDR3 DNA reads TGTGCCAGTAGGGCAGACCGGGATCCCTCCTACGAGCAGTACTTC. It codes for CASRADRDPSYEQYF.

This clone was counted a few times. The chain uses TRBV24-1 and TRBJ1-5, with TRBD1 as a possible D gene (5 bases). CDR3 length: 13 residues. V lost 5 bases and J lost 7, with 11 bases in between. Germline V CDR1 and CDR2: KGHDR, SFDVKD. The DNA of the CDR3 is TGTGCCACCAGTGCCCAGGCAGGGCAGCCCCAGCATTTT. Amino acid sequence: CATSAQAGQPQHF.

This clone was recorded a few times. CDR3 amino acids: CASSLGRGANQPQHF. CDR3 sequence (DNA): TGTGCCAGCAGCTTAGGACGGGGGGCGAATCAGCCCCAGCATTTT. The gene calls are TRBV7-2 and TRBJ1-5; D may be TRBD1 (6 bases). Trimming removed 1 base at V and 4 bases at J, with 11 bases between. The CDR3 has 15 residues. The germline V gene encodes CDR1 SGHTA and CDR2 FQGNSA.

In nucleotides, the CDR3 is TGTGCCAGTAGTATTCCCGGGGGTTACAATGAGCAGTTCTTC. It translates to CASSIPGGYNEQFF. The rearrangement links TRBV19 to TRBJ2-1, with a possible D match to TRBD2 (6 bases). CDR1 LNHDA and CDR2 SQIVND come from the germline V gene (reference sequence). V was cut by 3 bases and J by 4 bases, with 10 bases left in between. This CDR3 has 14 amino acids. Based on the CDR3 plus reference TRBV19 and TRBJ2-1, the full variable domain is DGGITQSPKYLFRKEGQNVTLSCEQNLNHDAMYWYRQDPGQGLRLIYYSQIVNDFQKGDIAEGYSVSREKKESFPLTVTSAQKNPTAFYLCASSIPGGYNEQFFGPGTRLTVL.

This chain joins TRBV18 and TRBJ1-2, with D maybe TRBD1 (5 bases). CDR3 length: 15 amino acids. CDR1 and CDR2 from the germline V gene are KGHSH and LQKENI. V was cut by 1 base and J by 7 bases, with 16 bases left in between. The CDR3 reads CASSPLDMTASGYTF. DNA of the CDR3: TGTGCCAGCTCACCACTTGATATGACAGCAAGTGGCTACACCTTC.

This chain joins TRBV4-1 and TRBJ1-5; D is possibly TRBD1 (5 bases). The length of the CDR3 is 17 residues. Between the trimmed V and J ends, which lost 0 bases and 3 bases, there was a span of 15 bases. Germline values: CDR1 MGHRA, CDR2 YSYEKL. The CDR3 DNA reads as TGCGCCAGCAGCCAAGATGTGGGGCAGAAATTCAATCAGCCCCAGCATTTT. This gives the protein CASSQDVGQKFNQPQHF.

CDR3: CASRLAGGDTQYF. DNA for the CDR3: TGTGCCAGCAGACTAGCGGGGGGAGATACGCAGTATTTT. The chain links TRBV7-9 to TRBJ2-3, with 12 nucleotides matching TRBD2. Germline CDR1 reads SEHNR; CDR2 reads FQNEAQ (reference sequence). The V segment lost 6 bases and the J segment 5 bases; nucleotides outside the gene matches: 0. CDR3 size: 13 residues.

The chain links TRBV19 to TRBJ1-1; unclear D gene. CDR1 LNHDA and CDR2 SQIVND come from the germline V gene (reference sequence). The CDR3 is made up of 14 amino acids. Deletions cut 2 bases from V and 7 bases from J, with 14 bases between. CDR3 DNA sequence: TGTGCCAGTAGTATAATGTCGGCAGGTAGTGAAGCTTTCTTT. Translating gives CASSIMSAGSEAFF.

The CDR3 loop reads CASNPIGPGSYGYTF. DNA for the CDR3: TGTGCCAGTAATCCAATAGGTCCGGGTAGCTATGGCTACACCTTC. The rearrangement links TRBV19 to TRBJ1-2, with unresolved D. The CDR3 extends over 15 amino acids. CDR1 is LNHDA and CDR2 is SQIVND in the germline V gene (reference sequence). The ends were cut back, 7 bases at V and 4 bases at J, with 19 bases in the middle. Full variable domain (outside the CDR3, taken from reference TRBV19 and TRBJ1-2): DGGITQSPKYLFRKEGQNVTLSCEQNLNHDAMYWYRQDPGQGLRLIYYSQIVNDFQKGDIAEGYSVSREKKESFPLTVTSAQKNPTAFYLCASNPIGPGSYGYTFGSGTRLTVV.

The V and J genes are TRBV4-3 and TRBJ1-3, with D possibly matching TRBD1 (5 bases). This CDR3 spans 16 amino acids. Trimming removed 1 base at V and 2 bases at J, with 12 bases between. The germline V gene has CDR1 LGHNA and CDR2 YSLEER. CDR3 residues: CASSQGSQGAGNTIYF. For the CDR3, the DNA is TGCGCCAGCAGCCAAGGTAGTCAGGGTGCTGGAAACACCATATATTTT.

The J gene is TRBJ1-3, the V gene TRBV18; D is perhaps TRBD1 (6 bases). The CDR3 has 17 residues. Looked up from germline, CDR1 is KGHSH and CDR2 is LQKENI. Trimming took off 5 bases at V and 1 base at J, with 18 bases between the two ends. The CDR3 reads CASSGAGAANSGNTIYF. In nucleotides, the CDR3 is TGTGCCAGCTCAGGGGCAGGGGCCGCGAATTCTGGAAACACCATATATTTT.

V usage is TRBV27 and J usage is TRBJ1-5; D unresolved. The V and J ends lost 2 bases and 0 bases respectively, with 8 bases between them. Per germline, CDR1 MNHEY and CDR2 SMNVEV (reference sequence). This CDR3 is 15 amino acids long. The CDR3 DNA follows: TGTGCCAGCAGTTTAAGCCCATATAGCAATCAGCCCCAGCATTTT. Residues: CASSLSPYSNQPQHF.

CDR3 sequence (DNA): TGCGCCAGCAGCCTGGACAGGTACCACTATGGCTACACCTTC. Translated, it gives CASSLDRYHYGYTF. This chain links TRBV5-1 with TRBJ1-2; 7 bases line up with TRBD1. CDR3 size: 14 residues. The trim removed 4 bases at V and 3 bases at J, leaving 6 bases unmatched. Germline V lookup: CDR1 SGHRS, CDR2 YFSETQ.

The rearrangement joins TRBV14 to TRBJ2-7; 7 bases line up with TRBD1. J was trimmed by 2 bases and V by 5 bases; bases with no gene match: 6. Germline V gives CDR1 SGHDN, CDR2 FVKESK. The CDR3 runs to 14 residues. CDR3 residues: CASSGTVFPYEQYF. The DNA of the CDR3 is TGTGCCAGCAGCGGGACAGTATTTCCCTACGAGCAGTACTTC.